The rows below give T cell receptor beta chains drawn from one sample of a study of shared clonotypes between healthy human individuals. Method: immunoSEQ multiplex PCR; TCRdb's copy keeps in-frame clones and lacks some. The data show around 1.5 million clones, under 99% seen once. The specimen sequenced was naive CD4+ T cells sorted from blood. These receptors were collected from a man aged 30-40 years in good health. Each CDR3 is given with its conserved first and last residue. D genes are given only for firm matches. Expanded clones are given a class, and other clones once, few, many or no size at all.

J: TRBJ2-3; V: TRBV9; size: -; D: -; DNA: TGTGCCAGCAGCGTGCACATGGGGGGACGGTCCACAGATACGCAGTATTTT; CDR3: CASSVHMGGRSTDTQYF
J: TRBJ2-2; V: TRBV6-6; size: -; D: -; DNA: TGTGCCAGCATAATCGGGGGGCAATCCGGGGAGCTGTTTTTT; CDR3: CASIIGGQSGELFF
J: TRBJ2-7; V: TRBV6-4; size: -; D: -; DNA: TGTGCCAGCAGTGAGAGGGGTTCCTCCGAGCAGTACTTC; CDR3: CASSERGSSEQYF
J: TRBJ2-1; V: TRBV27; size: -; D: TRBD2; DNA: TGTGCCAGCAGCCGAGCGGGGGGATCCTACAATGAGCAGTTCTTC; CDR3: CASSRAGGSYNEQFF
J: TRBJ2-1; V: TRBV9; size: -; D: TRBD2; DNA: TGTGCCAGCAGCGTAGTTGGCGGGAGGGCCGATGAGCAGTTCTTC; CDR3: CASSVVGGRADEQFF
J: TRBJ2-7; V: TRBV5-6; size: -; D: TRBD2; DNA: TGTGCCAGCAGGACTGGACTAGCGGGAGGAAGGAGCTACGAGCAGTACTTC; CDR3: CASRTGLAGGRSYEQYF
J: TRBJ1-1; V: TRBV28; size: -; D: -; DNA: TGTGCCAGCTTCTATAATCCGGACACTGAAGCTTTCTTT; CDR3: CASFYNPDTEAFF
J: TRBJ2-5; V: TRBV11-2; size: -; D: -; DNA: TGTGCCAGCAGCTTAGTTCCGCGCCAAGAGACCCAGTACTTC; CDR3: CASSLVPRQETQYF
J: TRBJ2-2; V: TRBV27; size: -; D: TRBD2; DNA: TGTGCCAGCACCCCAACAACGCCCGGGAGGCCCGGGGAGCTGTTTTTT; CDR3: CASTPTTPGRPGELFF
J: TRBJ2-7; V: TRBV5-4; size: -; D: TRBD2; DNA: TGTGCCAGCAGCTTGGGCGGGAGCCCTCCGGGCGAGCAGTACTTC; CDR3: CASSLGGSPPGEQYF
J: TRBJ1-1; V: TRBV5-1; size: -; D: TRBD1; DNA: TGCGCCAGCAGCTACAGGGGGCGCGCGGACACTGAAGCTTTCTTT; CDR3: CASSYRGRADTEAFF
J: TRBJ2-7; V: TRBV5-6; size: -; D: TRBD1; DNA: TGTGCCAGCAGCTTGCTCGGACAGGGCTACGAGCAGTACTTC; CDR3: CASSLLGQGYEQYF
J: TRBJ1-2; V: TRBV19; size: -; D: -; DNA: TGTGCCAGTAGACCAGGAACCGCTAACTATGGCTACACCTTC; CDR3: CASRPGTANYGYTF
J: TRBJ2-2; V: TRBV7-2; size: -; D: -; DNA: TGTGCCAGCAGCCTCACCGGCGGGTGGCTTGCCGGGGAGCTGTTTTTT; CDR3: CASSLTGGWLAGELFF
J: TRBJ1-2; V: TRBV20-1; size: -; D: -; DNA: TGCAGTACAGGAGGAGTCTATGGCTACACCTTC; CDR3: CSTGGVYGYTF
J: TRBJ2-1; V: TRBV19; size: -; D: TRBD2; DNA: TGTGCCAGTGCCCGGACTAGCGGGAGGGGTGAGCAGTTCTTC; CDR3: CASARTSGRGEQFF
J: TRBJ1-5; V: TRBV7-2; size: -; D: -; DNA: TGTGCCAGCAGCTTAGCAGGTAGGGCTAGCAATCAGCCCCAGCATTTT; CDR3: CASSLAGRASNQPQHF
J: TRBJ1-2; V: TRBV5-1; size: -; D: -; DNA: TGCGCCAGCAGCTTGGAGGGACTCTACACCTTC; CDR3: CASSLEGLYTF
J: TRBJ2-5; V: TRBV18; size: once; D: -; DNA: TGTGCCAGCTCACCAGGCGGAAGGGAGACCCAGTACTTC; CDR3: CASSPGGRETQYF
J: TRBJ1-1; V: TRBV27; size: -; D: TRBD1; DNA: TGTGCCAGCTCGGACAGGGGGAGCAGGAACACTGAAGCTTTCTTT; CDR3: CASSDRGSRNTEAFF
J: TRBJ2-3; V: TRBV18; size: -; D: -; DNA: TGTGCCAGCTCACCGCGGGGCGCCAGCACAGATACGCAGTATTTT; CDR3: CASSPRGASTDTQYF
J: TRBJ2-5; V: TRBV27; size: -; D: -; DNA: TGTGCCAGCAGTCCCTCAGTTGGGGTGACCCAGTACTTC; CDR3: CASSPSVGVTQYF
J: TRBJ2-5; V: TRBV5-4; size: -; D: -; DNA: TGTGCCAGCAGCACATCTGAGAAGACCCAGTACTTC; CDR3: CASSTSEKTQYF
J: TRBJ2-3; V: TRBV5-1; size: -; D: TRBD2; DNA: TGCGCCAGCAGCTTCCCTGGACTAGCGGGAAATCGGGGAGATACGCAGTATTTT; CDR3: CASSFPGLAGNRGDTQYF
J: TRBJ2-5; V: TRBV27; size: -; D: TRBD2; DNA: TGTGCCAGCAGTTTCCCCGGAACTAGCGGAGCGTACCAAGAGACCCAGTACTTC; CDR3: CASSFPGTSGAYQETQYF
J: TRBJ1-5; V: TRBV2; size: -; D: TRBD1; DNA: TGTGCCAGCAGTGAAAGACAGGGTCGCCGAAGCAATCAGCCCCAGCATTTT; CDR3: CASSERQGRRSNQPQHF
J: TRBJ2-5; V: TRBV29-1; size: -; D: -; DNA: TGCAGCGTTCACGCGCGGCTTTCCAGGGAGACCCAGTACTTC; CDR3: CSVHARLSRETQYF
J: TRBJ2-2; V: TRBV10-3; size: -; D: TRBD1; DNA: TGTGCCATCAGTGAGTTGGGACAGGCGAACACCGGGGAGCTGTTTTTT; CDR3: CAISELGQANTGELFF
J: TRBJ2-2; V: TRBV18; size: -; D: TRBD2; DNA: TGTGCCAGCTCACTTTATCTACCGGGACTAGCGGGAATGGGCACCGGGGAGCTGTTTTTT; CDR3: CASSLYLPGLAGMGTGELFF
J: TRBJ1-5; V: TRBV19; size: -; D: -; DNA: TGTGCCAGTAGTATAGATCACGGAAGCAATCAGCCCCAGCATTTT; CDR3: CASSIDHGSNQPQHF
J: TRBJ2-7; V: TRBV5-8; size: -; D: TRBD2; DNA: TGTGCCAGCAGCAGCGGACTAGCGGGACCATACGAGCAGTACTTC; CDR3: CASSSGLAGPYEQYF
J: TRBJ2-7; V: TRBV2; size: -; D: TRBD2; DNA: TGTGCCAGAACTAGCGGGAGAGGGGGCGAGCAGTACTTC; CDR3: CARTSGRGGEQYF
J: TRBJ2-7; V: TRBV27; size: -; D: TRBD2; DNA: TGTGCCAGCAGTTTAACTAGCGGGAGTTACGAGCAGTACTTC; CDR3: CASSLTSGSYEQYF
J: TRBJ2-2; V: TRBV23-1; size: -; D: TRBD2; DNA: TGCGCCAGCAGTCAAAGGGGGGGCTTCACTAGCGGAAAGAACACCGGGGAGCTGTTTTTT; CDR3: CASSQRGGFTSGKNTGELFF
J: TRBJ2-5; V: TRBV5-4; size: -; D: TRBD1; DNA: TGTGCCAGCAGTAACCCAGGGGGCGCGATAATCGAGACCCAGTACTTC; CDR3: CASSNPGGAIIETQYF
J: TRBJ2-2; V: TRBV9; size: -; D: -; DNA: TGTGCCAGCAGCGTAGATGGGAGGTCCGGGGAGCTGTTTTTT; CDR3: CASSVDGRSGELFF
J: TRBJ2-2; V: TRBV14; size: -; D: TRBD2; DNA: TGTGCCAGCAGACCGGGACTAGCGGGAGTCTCTGCCGGGGAGCTGTTTTTT; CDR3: CASRPGLAGVSAGELFF
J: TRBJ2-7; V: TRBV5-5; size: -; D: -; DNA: TGTGCCAGCAGCCGGGGACAAATCTCCTACGAGCAGTACTTC; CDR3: CASSRGQISYEQYF
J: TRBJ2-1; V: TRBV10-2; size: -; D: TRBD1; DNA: TGCGCCAGCAGTCAACCCGGGACAGGCGTACCTAATGAGCAGTTCTTC; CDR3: CASSQPGTGVPNEQFF
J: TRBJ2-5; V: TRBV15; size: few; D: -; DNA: TGTGCCACCAGCAGAGAAGAGACCCAGTACTTC; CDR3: CATSREETQYF
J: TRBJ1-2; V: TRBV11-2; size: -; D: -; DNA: TGTGCCAGCAGCCTAACCCCTACACCGAACTATGGCTACACCTTC; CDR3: CASSLTPTPNYGYTF